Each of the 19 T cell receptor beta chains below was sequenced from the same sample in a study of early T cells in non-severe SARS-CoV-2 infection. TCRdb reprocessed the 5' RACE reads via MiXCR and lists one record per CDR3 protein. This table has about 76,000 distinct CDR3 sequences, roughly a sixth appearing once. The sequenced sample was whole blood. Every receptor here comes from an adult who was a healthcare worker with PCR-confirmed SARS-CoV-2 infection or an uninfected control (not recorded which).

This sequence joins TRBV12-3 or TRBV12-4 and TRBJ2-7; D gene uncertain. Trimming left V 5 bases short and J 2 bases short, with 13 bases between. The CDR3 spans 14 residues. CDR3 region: CASSTDSVAYEQYF. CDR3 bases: TGTGCCAGCAGTACGGATTCAGTCGCCTACGAGCAGTACTTC.

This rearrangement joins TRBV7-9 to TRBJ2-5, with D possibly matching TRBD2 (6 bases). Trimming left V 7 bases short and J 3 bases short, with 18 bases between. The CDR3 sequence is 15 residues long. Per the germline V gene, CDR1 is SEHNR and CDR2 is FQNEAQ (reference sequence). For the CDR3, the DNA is TGTGCCAGCACCCTGCGGAGGGGATCCGAAGAGACCCAGTACTTC. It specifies CASTLRRGSEETQYF.

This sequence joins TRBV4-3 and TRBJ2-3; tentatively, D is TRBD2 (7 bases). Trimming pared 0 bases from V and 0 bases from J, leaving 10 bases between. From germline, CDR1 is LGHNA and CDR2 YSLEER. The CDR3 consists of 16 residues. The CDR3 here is CASSQDGRGSTDTQYF. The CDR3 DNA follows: TGCGCCAGCAGCCAAGATGGGAGGGGGAGCACAGATACGCAGTATTTT.

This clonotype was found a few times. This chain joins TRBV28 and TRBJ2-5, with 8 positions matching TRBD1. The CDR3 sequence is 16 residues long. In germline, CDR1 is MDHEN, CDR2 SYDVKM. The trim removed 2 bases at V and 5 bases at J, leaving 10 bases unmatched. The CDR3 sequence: CASSLLGQGRGETQYF. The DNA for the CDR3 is TGTGCCAGCAGTTTACTCGGACAGGGACGGGGCGAGACCCAGTACTTC.

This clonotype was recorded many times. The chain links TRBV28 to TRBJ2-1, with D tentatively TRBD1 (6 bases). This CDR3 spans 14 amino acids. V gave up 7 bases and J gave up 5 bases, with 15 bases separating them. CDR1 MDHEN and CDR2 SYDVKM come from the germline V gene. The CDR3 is CASTPDRINNEQFF. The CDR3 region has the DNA TGTGCCAGCACCCCGGACAGAATCAACAATGAGCAGTTCTTC.

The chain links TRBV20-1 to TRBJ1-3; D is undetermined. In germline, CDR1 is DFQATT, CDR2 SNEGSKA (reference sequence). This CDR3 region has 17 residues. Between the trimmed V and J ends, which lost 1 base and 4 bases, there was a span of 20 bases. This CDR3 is CSARGAPSGPLGNTIYF. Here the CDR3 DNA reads TGCAGTGCTAGAGGGGCCCCTTCCGGGCCGCTCGGAAACACCATATATTTT.

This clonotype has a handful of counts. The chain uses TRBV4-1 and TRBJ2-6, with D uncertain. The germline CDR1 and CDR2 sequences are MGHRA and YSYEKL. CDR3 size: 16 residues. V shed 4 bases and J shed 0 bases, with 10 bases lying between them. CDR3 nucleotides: TGCGCCAGCAGCCCCGACCCCTACTCTGGGGCCAACGTCCTGACTTTC. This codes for CASSPDPYSGANVLTF.

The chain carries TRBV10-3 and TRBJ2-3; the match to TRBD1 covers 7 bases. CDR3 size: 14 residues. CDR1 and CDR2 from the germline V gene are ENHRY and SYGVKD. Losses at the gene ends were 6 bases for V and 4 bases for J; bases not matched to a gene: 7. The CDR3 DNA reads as TGTGCCATCAGACCCAGACAGGGTTCAGATACGCAGTATTTT. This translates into CAIRPRQGSDTQYF.

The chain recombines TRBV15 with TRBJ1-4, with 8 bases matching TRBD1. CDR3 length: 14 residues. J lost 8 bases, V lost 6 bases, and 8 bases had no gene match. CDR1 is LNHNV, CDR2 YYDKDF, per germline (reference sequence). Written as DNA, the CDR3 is TGTGCCACCAGTCTTGAGCAGGGGGCGGAAAAACTGTTTTTT. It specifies CATSLEQGAEKLFF.

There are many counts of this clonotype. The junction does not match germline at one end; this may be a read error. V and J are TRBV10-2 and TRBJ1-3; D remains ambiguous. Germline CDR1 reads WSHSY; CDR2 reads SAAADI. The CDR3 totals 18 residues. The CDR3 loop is CASSELGRGAVSENTIYF. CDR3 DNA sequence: TGCGCCAGCAGTGAGCTTGGGAGAGGAGCCGTTTCTGAAAACACCATATATTTT.

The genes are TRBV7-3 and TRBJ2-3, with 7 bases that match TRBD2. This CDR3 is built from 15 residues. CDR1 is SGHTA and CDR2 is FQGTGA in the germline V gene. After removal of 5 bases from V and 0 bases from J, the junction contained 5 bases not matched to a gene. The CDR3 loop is CASSQSGGSTDTQYF. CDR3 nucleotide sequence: TGTGCCAGCAGCCAGTCGGGGGGAAGCACAGATACGCAGTATTTT. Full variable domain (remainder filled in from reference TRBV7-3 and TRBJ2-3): GAGVSQTPSNKVTEKGKYVELRCDPISGHTALYWYRQSLGQGPEFLIYFQGTGAADDSGLPNDRFFAVRPEGSVSTLKIQRTERGDSAVYLCASSQSGGSTDTQYFGPGTRLTVL.

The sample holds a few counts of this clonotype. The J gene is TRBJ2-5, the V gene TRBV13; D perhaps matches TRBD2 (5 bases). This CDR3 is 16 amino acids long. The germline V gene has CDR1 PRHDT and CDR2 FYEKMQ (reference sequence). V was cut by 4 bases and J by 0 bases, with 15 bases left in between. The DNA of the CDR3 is TGTGCCAGCAGCTCAGCCCCCCTCGGGAACCAAGAGACCCAGTACTTC. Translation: CASSSAPLGNQETQYF. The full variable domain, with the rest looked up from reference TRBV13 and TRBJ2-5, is AAGVIQSPRHLIKEKRETATLKCYPIPRHDTVYWYQQGPGQDPQFLISFYEKMQSDKGSIPDRFSAQQFSDYHSELNMSSLELGDSALYFCASSSAPLGNQETQYFGPGTRLLVL.

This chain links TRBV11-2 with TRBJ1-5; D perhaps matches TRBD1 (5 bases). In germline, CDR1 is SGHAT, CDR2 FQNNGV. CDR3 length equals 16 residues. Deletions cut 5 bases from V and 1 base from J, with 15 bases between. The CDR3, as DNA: TGTGCCAGCAGCCCAGTGGGTGGGGCGAGCAATCAGCCCCAGCATTTT. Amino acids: CASSPVGGASNQPQHF.

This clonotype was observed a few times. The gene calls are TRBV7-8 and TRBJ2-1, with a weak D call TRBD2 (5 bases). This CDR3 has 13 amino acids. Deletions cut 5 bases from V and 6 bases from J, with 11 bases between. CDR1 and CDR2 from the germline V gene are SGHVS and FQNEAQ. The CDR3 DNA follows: TGTGCCAGCAGCATCGGACTCTCCAATGAGCAGTTCTTC. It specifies CASSIGLSNEQFF.

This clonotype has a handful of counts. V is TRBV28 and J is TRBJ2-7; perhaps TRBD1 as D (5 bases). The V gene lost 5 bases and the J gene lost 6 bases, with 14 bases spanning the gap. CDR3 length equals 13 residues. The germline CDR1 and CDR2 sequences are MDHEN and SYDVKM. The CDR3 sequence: CASSSEGVAEQYF. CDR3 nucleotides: TGTGCCAGCAGTAGCGAAGGGGTAGCCGAGCAGTACTTC.

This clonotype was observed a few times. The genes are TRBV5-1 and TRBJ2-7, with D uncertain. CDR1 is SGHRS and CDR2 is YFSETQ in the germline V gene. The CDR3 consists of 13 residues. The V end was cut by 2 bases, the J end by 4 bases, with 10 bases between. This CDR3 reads CASSLRTAYEQYF. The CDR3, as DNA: TGCGCCAGCAGCTTACGAACGGCTTACGAGCAGTACTTC.

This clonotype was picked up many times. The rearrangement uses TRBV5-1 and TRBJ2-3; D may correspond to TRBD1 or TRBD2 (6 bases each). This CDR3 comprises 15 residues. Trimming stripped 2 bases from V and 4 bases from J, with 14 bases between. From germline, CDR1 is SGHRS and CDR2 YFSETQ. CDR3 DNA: TGCGCCAGCAGCTTATCACCCGGGGGCCCAGATACGCAGTATTTT. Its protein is CASSLSPGGPDTQYF. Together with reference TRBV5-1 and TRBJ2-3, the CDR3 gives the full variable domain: KAGVTQTPRYLIKTRGQQVTLSCSPISGHRSVSWYQQTPGQGLQFLFEYFSETQRNKGNFPGRFSGRQFSNSRSEMNVSTLELGDSALYLCASSLSPGGPDTQYFGPGTRLTVL.

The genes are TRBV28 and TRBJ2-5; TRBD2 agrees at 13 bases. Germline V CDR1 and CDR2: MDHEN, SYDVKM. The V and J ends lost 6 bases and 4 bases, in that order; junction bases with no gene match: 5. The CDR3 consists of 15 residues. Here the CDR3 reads CASSLGLAGTETQYF. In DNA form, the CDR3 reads TGTGCCAGCAGCCTGGGACTAGCGGGGACAGAGACCCAGTACTTC.

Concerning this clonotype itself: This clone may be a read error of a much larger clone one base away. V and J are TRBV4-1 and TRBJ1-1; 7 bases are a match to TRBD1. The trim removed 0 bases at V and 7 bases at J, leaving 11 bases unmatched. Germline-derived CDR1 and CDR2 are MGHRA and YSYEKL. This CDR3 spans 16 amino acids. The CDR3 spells CASSQEWRQGYIEAFF. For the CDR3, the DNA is TGCGCCAGCAGCCAAGAGTGGCGACAGGGTTACATTGAAGCTTTCTTT.